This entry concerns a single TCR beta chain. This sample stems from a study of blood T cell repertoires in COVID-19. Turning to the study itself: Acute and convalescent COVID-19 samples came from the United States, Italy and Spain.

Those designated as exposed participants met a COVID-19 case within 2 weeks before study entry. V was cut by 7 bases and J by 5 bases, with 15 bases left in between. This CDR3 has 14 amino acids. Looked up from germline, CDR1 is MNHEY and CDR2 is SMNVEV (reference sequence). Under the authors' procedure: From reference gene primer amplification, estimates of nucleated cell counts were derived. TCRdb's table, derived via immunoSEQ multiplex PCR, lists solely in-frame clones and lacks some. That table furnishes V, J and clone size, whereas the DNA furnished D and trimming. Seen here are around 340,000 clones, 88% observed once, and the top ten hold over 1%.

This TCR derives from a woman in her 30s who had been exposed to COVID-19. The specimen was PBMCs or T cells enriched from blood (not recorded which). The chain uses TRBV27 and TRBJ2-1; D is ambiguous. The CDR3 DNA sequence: TGTGCCAGCACCCCTCCCGGGTCGCACAATGAGCAGTTCTTC. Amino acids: CASTPPGSHNEQFF.